One sample yielded the 4 T cell receptor beta chains listed below, sequenced in a study of T cells in Graves' hyperthyroidism and ophthalmopathy. What was amplified from RNA transcripts were TCR beta CDR3 regions. A first-round RT-PCR of the TCR CDR3 used the HTBI primer set. TCRdb passed the multiplex PCR reads through MiXCR, listing each CDR3 protein once. Altogether roughly 350,000 distinct CDR3 sequences are present, roughly 13% being singletons, with the ten largest covering approximately 35%. Sequenced material: blood. These receptors were obtained from a woman aged 40 to 55 with Graves' ophthalmopathy.

The rearrangement joins TRBV9 to TRBJ1-5; D is unresolved. Germline CDR1 and CDR2: SGDLS and YYNGEE. This CDR3 has 14 residues. V gave up 0 bases and J gave up 0 bases, with 4 bases separating them. For the CDR3, the DNA is TGTGCCAGCAGCGTAGGCGGTAGCAATCAGCCCCAGCATTTT. Residues: CASSVGGSNQPQHF.

This rearrangement joins TRBV25-1 to TRBJ2-7; 10 nucleotides agree with TRBD1. Looked up from germline, CDR1 is MGHDK and CDR2 is SYGVNS. This CDR3 region has 14 residues. V trimming: 8 bases; J trimming: 5 bases; junction bases outside the gene matches: 9. This chain's CDR3 is CASGDRDRGHEQYF. The CDR3 DNA is TGTGCCAGCGGGGACCGGGACAGGGGTCACGAGCAGTACTTC.

There are many counts of this clonotype. The chain employs TRBV7-8 and TRBJ2-1; D is tentatively TRBD1 or TRBD2 (5 bases each). This CDR3 has 13 amino acids. Trimming left V 5 bases short and J 6 bases short, with 11 bases between. Germline CDR1 and CDR2: SGHVS and FQNEAQ. The CDR3: CASSMGPFNEQFF. The DNA of the CDR3 is TGTGCCAGCAGCATGGGACCCTTCAATGAGCAGTTCTTC.

This clonotype was detected many times. The chain recombines TRBV7-2 with TRBJ2-5; the match to TRBD2 covers 9 bases. The ends lost 5 bases at V and 5 bases at J; junction bases unmatched: 6. Germline V gene sequence: CDR1 SGHTA, CDR2 FQGNSA. CDR3 length: 14 residues. The CDR3 region is CASSGGTSLETQYF. In nucleotides, the CDR3 is TGTGCCAGCAGCGGAGGGACTAGCTTGGAGACCCAGTACTTC.